The 5 T cell receptor beta chains in this list originate from one sample, sequenced in a study of liver allograft versus peripheral blood T cells. Study-level background: The authors compared T cell receptor repertoires in transplanted livers with those in the peripheral blood of recipients.

TCRdb re-derived calls from the reads in MiXCR, one entry per CDR3 protein. The repertoire has 8,500 to 14,000 distinct CDR3 sequences, under 30% of them found once; the top ten carry around 1.4%. The receptors come from a human patient who had a liver transplant. The graft donor may have given rise to some T cells.

CDR3 bases: TGCAGTGCTGGGGACCTAAACTCCTACGAGCAGTACTTC. This codes for CSAGDLNSYEQYF. V is TRBV20-1 and J is TRBJ2-7; TRBD1 or TRBD2 may be the D gene (5 bases each). Germline V CDR1 and CDR2: DFQATT, SNEGSKA (reference sequence). Trimming left V 5 bases short and J 0 bases short, with 11 bases between. The CDR3 runs 13 residues.

This clonotype is classed as medium-sized. The chain carries TRBV29-1 and TRBJ1-1; D unresolved. The CDR3 is made up of 15 amino acids. Germline V gene sequence: CDR1 SQVTM, CDR2 ANQGSEA. With 4 bases removed from V and 6 bases from J, the gap between germline ends came to 21 bases. CDR3 sequence reads: CSVAWRPSLDSEAFF. CDR3 coding DNA: TGCAGCGTTGCTTGGAGACCTTCCCTTGATTCTGAAGCTTTCTTT.

This clonotype turned up a few times. The chain carries TRBV5-6 and TRBJ1-2; D perhaps matches TRBD1 (6 bases). Germline V gene data show CDR1 as SGHDT and CDR2 as YYEEEE. V lost 4 bases and J lost 2, with 18 bases in between. CDR3 length: 16 amino acids. CDR3 sequence reads: CASSAVGHHLNYGYTF. CDR3 nucleotides: TGTGCCAGCAGCGCAGTGGGACACCATTTAAACTATGGCTACACCTTC.

The chain couples TRBV6-1 to TRBJ2-7; 7 nucleotides match TRBD1. Germline V lookup: CDR1 MNHNS, CDR2 SASEGT. V gave up 6 bases and J gave up 2 bases; unmatched junction bases: 4. The CDR3 runs 13 residues. Written as DNA, the CDR3 is TGTGCCAGCAGCCAAGACAGGGCCTACGAGCAGTACTTC. This encodes CASSQDRAYEQYF.

The V gene is TRBV19, the J gene TRBJ2-7; D remains unclear. Germline CDR1 and CDR2: LNHDA and SQIVND (reference sequence). The V end was cut by 8 bases, the J end by 0 bases, with 20 bases between. The CDR3 is made up of 16 amino acids. The CDR3 region has the DNA TGTGCCAGTCGGAATCGGTGGGGTCGCGACTCCTACGAGCAGTACTTC. Amino acid sequence: CASRNRWGRDSYEQYF.